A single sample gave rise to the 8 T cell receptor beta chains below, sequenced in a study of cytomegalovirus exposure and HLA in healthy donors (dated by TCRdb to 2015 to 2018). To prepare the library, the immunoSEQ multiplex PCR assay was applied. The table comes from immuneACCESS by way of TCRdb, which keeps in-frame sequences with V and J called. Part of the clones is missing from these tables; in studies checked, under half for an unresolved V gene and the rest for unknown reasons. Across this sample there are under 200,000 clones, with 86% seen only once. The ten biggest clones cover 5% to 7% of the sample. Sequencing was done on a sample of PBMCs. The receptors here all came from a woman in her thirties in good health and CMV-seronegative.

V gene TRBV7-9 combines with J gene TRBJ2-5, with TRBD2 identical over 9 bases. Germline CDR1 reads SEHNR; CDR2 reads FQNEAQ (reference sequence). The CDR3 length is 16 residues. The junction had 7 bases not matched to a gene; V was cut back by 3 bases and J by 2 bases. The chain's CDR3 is CASSFGIAGDQETQYF. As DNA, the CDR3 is TGTGCCAGCAGCTTCGGGATAGCGGGAGATCAAGAGACCCAGTACTTC. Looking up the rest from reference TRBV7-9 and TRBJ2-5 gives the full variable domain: DTGVSQNPRHKITKRGQNVTFRCDPISEHNRLYWYRQTLGQGPEFLTYFQNEAQLEKSRLLSDRFSAERPKGSFSTLEIQRTEQGDSAMYLCASSFGIAGDQETQYFGPGTRLLVL.

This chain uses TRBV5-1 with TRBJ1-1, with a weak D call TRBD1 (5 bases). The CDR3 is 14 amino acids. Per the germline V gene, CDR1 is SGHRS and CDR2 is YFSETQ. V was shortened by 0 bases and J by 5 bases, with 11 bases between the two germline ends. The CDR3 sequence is CASSLEGIGTEAFF. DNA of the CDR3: TGCGCCAGCAGCTTGGAGGGGATAGGGACTGAAGCTTTCTTT.

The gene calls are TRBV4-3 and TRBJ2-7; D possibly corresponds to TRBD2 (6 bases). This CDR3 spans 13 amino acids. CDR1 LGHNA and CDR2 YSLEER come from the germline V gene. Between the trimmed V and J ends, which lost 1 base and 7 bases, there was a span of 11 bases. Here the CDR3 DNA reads TGCGCCAGCAGCCAAGCCGAGGGAGGAGAGCAGTACTTC. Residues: CASSQAEGGEQYF.

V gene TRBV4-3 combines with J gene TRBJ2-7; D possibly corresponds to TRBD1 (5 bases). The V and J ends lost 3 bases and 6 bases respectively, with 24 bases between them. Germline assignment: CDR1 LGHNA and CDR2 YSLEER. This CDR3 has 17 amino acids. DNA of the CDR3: TGCGCCAGCAGCCAGGATAGGTGGGCAGGGTCACGAGGCGAGCAGTACTTC. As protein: CASSQDRWAGSRGEQYF.

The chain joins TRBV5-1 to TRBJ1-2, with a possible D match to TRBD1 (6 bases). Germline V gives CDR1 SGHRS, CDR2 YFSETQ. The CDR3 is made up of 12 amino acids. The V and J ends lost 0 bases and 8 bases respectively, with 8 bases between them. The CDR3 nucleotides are TGCGCCAGCAGCTTGGACAGGGAAGGCTACACCTTC. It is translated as CASSLDREGYTF.

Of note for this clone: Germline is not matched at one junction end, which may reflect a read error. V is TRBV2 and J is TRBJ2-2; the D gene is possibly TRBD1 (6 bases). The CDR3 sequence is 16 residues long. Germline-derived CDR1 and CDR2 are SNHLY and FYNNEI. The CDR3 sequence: CASSEDRSPNTGELFF. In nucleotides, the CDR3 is TGTGCCAGCAGCGAAGACAGGAGTCCGAACACCGGGGAGCTGTTTTTT.

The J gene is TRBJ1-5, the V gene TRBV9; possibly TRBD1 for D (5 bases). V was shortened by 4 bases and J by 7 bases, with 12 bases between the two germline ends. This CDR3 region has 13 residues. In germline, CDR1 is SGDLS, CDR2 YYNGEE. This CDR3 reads CASSRGRGQPQHF. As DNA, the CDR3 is TGTGCCAGCAGCCGGGGTCGGGGGCAGCCCCAGCATTTT.

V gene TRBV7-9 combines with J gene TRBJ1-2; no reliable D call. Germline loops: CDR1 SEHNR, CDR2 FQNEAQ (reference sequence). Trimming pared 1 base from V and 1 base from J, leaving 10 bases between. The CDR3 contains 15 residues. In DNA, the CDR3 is TGTGCCAGCAGCTTAGGACGGGGTTTTAACTATGGCTACACCTTC. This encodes CASSLGRGFNYGYTF.